Shown below are 21 T cell receptor beta chains from a single sample sequenced in a study of cytomegalovirus exposure and HLA in healthy donors. PCR employed 60 Vbeta and 13 Jbeta primers. The repertoire was sequenced with immunoSEQ multiplex PCR; TCRdb's copy has only in-frame clones and lacks some. This sample carries about 110,000 clones, just under 75% of them seen once, and the ten largest clones take more than 2%. Sequencing was performed on PBMCs. Every receptor here comes from a man between 45 and 60 years old in good health and CMV-seropositive.

This chain joins TRBV11-3 and TRBJ2-2; 9 nucleotides align to TRBD2. This CDR3 contains 14 residues. V lost 1 base, J lost 6 bases, and 0 bases stayed unmatched. Germline loops: CDR1 SGHNT, CDR2 YENEEA. CDR3 in amino acids: CASSLGTSAGELFF. In DNA form, the CDR3 reads TGTGCCAGCAGCTTAGGGACTAGCGCCGGGGAGCTGTTTTTT.

V gene TRBV5-1 combines with J gene TRBJ2-1; 11 positions agree with TRBD1. CDR1 and CDR2 from the germline V gene are SGHRS and YFSETQ. J was trimmed by 10 bases and V by 4 bases; bases with no gene match: 10. The CDR3 is made up of 15 amino acids. CDR3 protein: CASSLGTGGRSEQFF. The CDR3 DNA sequence: TGCGCCAGCAGCCTAGGGACAGGGGGAAGGAGCGAGCAGTTCTTC.

This clone turned up a few times. The chain uses TRBV7-9 and TRBJ2-7, with 7 bases lining up with TRBD1. Looked up from germline, CDR1 is SEHNR and CDR2 is FQNEAQ (reference sequence). The CDR3 contains 14 residues. V trimming: 5 bases; J trimming: 6 bases; junction bases outside the gene matches: 10. The CDR3 protein is CASSPPSGGSEQYF. For the CDR3, the DNA is TGTGCCAGCAGCCCCCCGTCAGGGGGTTCCGAGCAGTACTTC.

The chain combines TRBV29-1 with TRBJ2-1; D perhaps matches TRBD2 (5 bases). The CDR3 has 13 amino acids. Germline V CDR1 and CDR2: SQVTM, ANQGSEA. Trimming removed 0 bases at V and 10 bases at J, with 13 bases between. CDR3 DNA sequence: TGCAGCGTTGAAGAGAGTCCTAGCCAGGAGCAGTTCTTC. The encoded protein is CSVEESPSQEQFF.

The rearrangement links TRBV30 to TRBJ1-2, with 7 positions matching TRBD1. CDR1 and CDR2 from the germline V gene are GTSNPN and SVGIG (reference sequence). V dropped 5 bases and J dropped 3; count of bases not matched to a gene: 0. The CDR3 is 11 residues long. Here the CDR3 reads CAWGQDYGYTF. Written as DNA, the CDR3 is TGTGCCTGGGGACAGGACTATGGCTACACCTTC.

This clone is a singleton in its sample. The chain couples TRBV27 to TRBJ2-1; TRBD2 might be the D (5 bases). The germline gives CDR1 MNHEY, CDR2 SMNVEV (reference sequence). The CDR3 contains 14 residues. With 4 bases removed from V and 3 bases from J, the gap between germline ends came to 10 bases. CDR3 protein: CASSSRAVYNEQFF. CDR3 DNA sequence: TGTGCCAGCAGTTCCAGAGCGGTCTACAATGAGCAGTTCTTC.

V gene TRBV6-6 combines with J gene TRBJ1-4, with TRBD1 matching over 11 bases. Trimming at V came to 1 base and at J to 10 bases, leaving 2 bases not matched to a gene. In germline, CDR1 is MNHNY, CDR2 SVGAGI (reference sequence). CDR3 length: 14 residues. CDR3 loop: CASSYWTGGGKLFF. CDR3 nucleotides: TGTGCCAGCAGTTACTGGACAGGGGGCGGAAAACTGTTTTTT.

The sample holds a few counts of this clone. The chain is built from TRBV20-1 and TRBJ1-4; no clear D. There are 11 residues in the CDR3. Trimming shortened V by 5 bases and J by 11 bases, and 12 bases separated the two germline ends. CDR1 and CDR2 (germline): DFQATT, SNEGSKA (reference sequence). The CDR3 loop is CSAVAGRKLFF. In nucleotides, the CDR3 is TGCAGTGCTGTCGCTGGGAGGAAACTGTTTTTT.

This clone was counted between two and nine times. The chain links TRBV6-5 to TRBJ2-2; the match to TRBD2 covers 7 bases. CDR1 MNHEY and CDR2 SVGAGI come from the germline V gene. This CDR3 is built from 15 residues. Trimming at V came to 2 bases and at J to 5 bases, leaving 5 bases not matched to a gene. The chain's CDR3 is CASSYRREMTGELFF. Written as DNA, the CDR3 is TGTGCCAGCAGTTACCGGCGGGAGATGACCGGGGAGCTGTTTTTT.

This chain uses TRBV13 with TRBJ2-1, with D unresolved. Germline values: CDR1 PRHDT, CDR2 FYEKMQ (reference sequence). This CDR3 is built from 15 residues. The germline V and J ends were trimmed by 0 bases and 3 bases, with 9 bases remaining between them. CDR3 sequence: CASSLGGSLYNEQFF. CDR3 nucleotides: TGTGCCAGCAGCTTAGGCGGTTCCCTCTACAATGAGCAGTTCTTC. The full variable domain, with the rest looked up from reference TRBV13 and TRBJ2-1, is AAGVIQSPRHLIKEKRETATLKCYPIPRHDTVYWYQQGPGQDPQFLISFYEKMQSDKGSIPDRFSAQQFSDYHSELNMSSLELGDSALYFCASSLGGSLYNEQFFGPGTRLTVL.

The CDR3 is CASSLTSGETSGGCEQFF. CDR3 nucleotides: TGTGCCAGCAGCCTAACTAGCGGGGAGACCTCAGGGGGCTGTGAGCAGTTCTTC. The V gene is TRBV21-1, the J gene TRBJ2-1; the table's D call, TRBD2, has no DNA check behind it. TRBV21-1 is a pseudogene segment. The CDR3 spans 18 residues.

V usage is TRBV19 and J usage is TRBJ1-5, with TRBD1 matching over 8 bases. Trimming removed 5 bases from V and 7 bases from J; junction bases left unmatched: 13. This CDR3 comprises 16 residues. Germline lookup yields CDR1 LNHDA and CDR2 SQIVND (reference sequence). CDR3 bases: TGTGCCAGTAGTCGGTCCCGGCAGGGGGCAAGGCAGCCCCAGCATTTT. Translation: CASSRSRQGARQPQHF.

The chain uses TRBV19 and TRBJ2-7; 7 bases map to TRBD1. Germline CDR1 is LNHDA and CDR2 is SQIVND (reference sequence). Trimming cost V 6 bases and J 7 bases; bases outside gene matches: 6. The CDR3 is made up of 12 amino acids. CDR3 loop: CASSQDRVEQYF. CDR3 nucleotide sequence: TGTGCCAGTAGCCAAGACAGGGTTGAGCAGTACTTC.

The V call is TRBV5-1, the J call TRBJ2-3, with 8 bases matching TRBD2. The length of the CDR3 is 18 residues. V shed 2 bases and J 1 base; nucleotides not matched to a gene: 12. Germline CDR1 is SGHRS and CDR2 is YFSETQ. The CDR3 loop is CASSFPNTSGWGTDTQYF. CDR3 sequence (DNA): TGCGCCAGCAGCTTTCCAAATACTAGCGGTTGGGGCACAGATACGCAGTATTTT.

The chain joins TRBV7-6 to TRBJ2-1; 10 bases fit TRBD2. The length of the CDR3 is 16 residues. J was trimmed by 5 bases and V by 2 bases; bases with no gene match: 6. The germline V gene encodes CDR1 SGHVS and CDR2 FNYEAQ. This CDR3 reads CASSLSSGSLDNEQFF. In DNA form, the CDR3 reads TGTGCCAGCAGCTTATCTAGCGGGAGTTTAGACAATGAGCAGTTCTTC.

The rearrangement uses TRBV7-2 and TRBJ1-2; TRBD1 might be the D (5 bases). In germline, CDR1 is SGHTA, CDR2 FQGNSA. V lost 4 bases, J lost 2 bases, and 14 bases lay in between. The CDR3 consists of 15 residues. CDR3 protein: CASSSDIAGNYGYTF. DNA for the CDR3: TGTGCCAGCAGCTCGGACATAGCGGGCAACTATGGCTACACCTTC.

This clone was detected ten times or more. The chain joins TRBV6-5 to TRBJ1-5; 7 nucleotides align to TRBD1. Losses at the gene ends were 2 bases for V and 8 bases for J; bases not matched to a gene: 6. This CDR3 spans 14 amino acids. Germline CDR1 MNHEY, CDR2 SVGAGI. CDR3 region: CASSYGQEGEPQHF. CDR3 DNA sequence: TGTGCCAGCAGTTACGGACAGGAGGGGGAGCCCCAGCATTTT.

V and J are TRBV28 and TRBJ2-7; 10 bases agree with TRBD1. With V trimmed by 7 bases and J by 0 bases, 6 bases remained unmatched. Germline CDR1 MDHEN, CDR2 SYDVKM. The CDR3 consists of 15 residues. Here the CDR3 DNA reads TGTGCCAGCATTGGCGGGGACAGGGGCTCCTACGAGCAGTACTTC. Protein: CASIGGDRGSYEQYF.

This clone was detected once. The chain joins TRBV20-1 to TRBJ1-2; D remains unclear. Germline V CDR1 and CDR2: DFQATT, SNEGSKA (reference sequence). The CDR3 totals 11 residues. In DNA form, the CDR3 reads TGCAGAGCACGAGGCGCGAATGGCTACACCTTC. Encoded protein: CRARGANGYTF.

The V and J genes are TRBV19 and TRBJ2-6; D is undetermined. From germline, CDR1 is LNHDA and CDR2 SQIVND (reference sequence). This CDR3 is 16 amino acids long. V lost 2 bases and J lost 0, with 8 bases in between. The CDR3 nucleotides are TGTGCCAGTAGTATAATCCTCTTCTCTGGGGCCAACGTCCTGACTTTC. It yields the protein CASSIILFSGANVLTF.

The chain joins TRBV28 to TRBJ2-7; possible D gene TRBD1, 5 bases. CDR1 MDHEN and CDR2 SYDVKM come from the germline V gene. V was trimmed by 2 bases and J by 6 bases, leaving 14 bases between them. The CDR3 loop spans 14 amino acids. This CDR3 reads CASSLIIGALEQYF. The DNA of the CDR3 is TGTGCCAGCAGTTTAATCATTGGGGCTCTCGAGCAGTACTTC.